This T cell receptor beta chain was retrieved from a study of T-cell reconstitution after alpha-beta-depleted transplantation in children. V was pared by 2 bases and J by 2 bases, with 13 bases between. Germline V CDR1 and CDR2: SGHRS, YFSETQ. The CDR3 is 15 amino acids. This clonotype appeared a few times. Preparing the TCRbeta library involved the use of unique molecular identifiers. TCRdb passed the PCR reads through MiXCR, listing each CDR3 protein once. The sample consists of around 680,000 distinct CDR3 sequences, about 15% of them appearing once. The chain uses TRBV5-1 and TRBJ1-1; no firm D call. This TCR came from a human donor who donated a stem cell graft to a child with acute myeloid leukemia. Sequenced material: PBMCs from the stem cell graft donor, taken from the stem cell graft. CDR3 coding DNA: TGCGCCAGCAGCTTCGGGCCAATGGGTAACACTGAAGCTTTCTTT. It encodes CASSFGPMGNTEAFF.